Only a few counts were recorded for the clone carrying this T cell receptor beta chain. Antigen unknown. The primer mix had 60 Vbeta and 13 Jbeta primers. TCRdb's table, derived via immunoSEQ multiplex PCR, lists solely in-frame clones and lacks some. The repertoire holds about 160,000 clones, with 65% to 80% as singletons. The data are from a study of cytomegalovirus exposure and HLA in healthy donors. The study's findings and limits: When analyzed later, the rates of TCR association showed variation by HLA locus, with DRB1 the most and HLA-C the fewest. Indistinguishability led to the exclusion of some V segments, TRBV6-2 and TRBV6-3 included. Another analysis was done later, and it associated approximately 17,000 TCR beta sequences with HLA alleles at 0.05 false discovery rate. The records held CMV serostatus as the only immune exposure information.

CDR1 is PRHDT, CDR2 FYEKMQ, per germline (reference sequence). The trim removed 10 bases at V and 10 bases at J, leaving 16 bases unmatched. The CDR3 consists of 15 residues. The V call is TRBV13, the J call TRBJ2-1, with 10 bases that match TRBD1. This clonotype originated in a man aged 35 to 55 in good health and CMV-seronegative. Sequencing was performed on PBMCs. CDR3 sequence reads: CATPGPGTGAGEQFF. The CDR3 DNA follows: TGTGCCACCCCAGGACCCGGGACAGGGGCGGGCGAGCAGTTCTTC.